These T cell receptor beta chains were read from a single sample in a study of Ad26.COV2.S vaccination and SARS-CoV-2 variants. Some clones are missing from TCRdb's copy, which holds only in-frame ones; the method was immunoSEQ multiplex PCR. This repertoire shows roughly 410,000 clones, 83% found once; its top ten account for approximately 7%. Sequencing used peripheral blood, obtained in a trial of Ad26.COV2.S vaccine versus placebo. All receptors derive from a person between 18 and 59 years old who received the Ad26.COV2.S COVID-19 vaccine or a placebo. Both conserved end residues are part of each CDR3. A D gene is named only where the DNA matches it firmly. Only some rows state a clone size, as once, few, many or a class for expanded clones.

D gene	clone size	V gene	J gene	CDR3 protein	CDR3 DNA
TRBD2	.	TRBV4-1	TRBJ2-7	CASSQDPSGRLYEQYF	TGCGCCAGCAGCCAAGACCCTAGCGGGAGGTTATACGAGCAGTACTTC
TRBD2	.	TRBV11-3	TRBJ2-5	CASSRSGGLTETQYF	TGTGCCAGCAGTAGGAGCGGGGGACTAACAGAGACCCAGTACTTC
.	.	TRBV29-1	TRBJ1-1	CSAQNTEAFF	TGCAGCGCCCAGAACACTGAAGCTTTCTTT
.	.	TRBV19	TRBJ1-1	CASSLGGELPEAFF	TGTGCCAGTAGTCTGGGGGGCGAACTACCTGAAGCTTTCTTT
.	once	TRBV4-1	TRBJ1-2	CASSQGGGILNGYTF	TGCGCCAGCAGCCAAGGGGGCGGGATTCTAAATGGCTACACCTTC
.	.	TRBV9	TRBJ2-1	CASSRASSYNEQFF	TGTGCCAGCAGTCGCGCGAGCTCCTACAATGAGCAGTTCTTC
.	.	TRBV6-5	TRBJ1-1	CASSYSSWNTEAFF	TGTGCCAGCAGTTACAGTTCATGGAACACTGAAGCTTTCTTT
.	.	TRBV4-1	TRBJ1-2	CASSQLGGAGYGYTF	TGCGCCAGCAGCCAGTTGGGGGGCGCGGGCTATGGCTACACCTTC
.	.	TRBV7-2	TRBJ2-3	CASSLNYLTDTQYF	TGTGCCAGCAGCTTAAACTATCTCACAGATACGCAGTATTTT
TRBD1	.	TRBV15	TRBJ2-7	CATSIVGTGYSPYEQYF	TGTGCCACCAGCATTGTCGGGACAGGGTACTCCCCCTACGAGCAGTACTTC
TRBD2	.	TRBV2	TRBJ2-1	CASKRMTSGRDNEQFF	TGTGCCAGCAAACGGATGACTAGCGGGAGAGACAATGAGCAGTTCTTC
.	.	TRBV11-3	TRBJ1-1	CASSWTANTEAFF	TGTGCCAGCAGTTGGACAGCAAACACTGAAGCTTTCTTT
.	once	TRBV7-6	TRBJ2-5	CASSFVLKETQYF	TGTGCCAGCAGCTTTGTGTTGAAAGAGACCCAGTACTTC
TRBD1	.	TRBV5-1	TRBJ2-5	CASSLEGAGETQYF	TGCGCCAGCAGCTTGGAGGGGGCTGGGGAGACCCAGTACTTC
TRBD2	.	TRBV7-2	TRBJ2-7	CASRWTSGSYEQYF	TGTGCCAGCCGCTGGACTAGCGGGAGCTACGAGCAGTACTTC
.	.	TRBV30	TRBJ1-3	CAGINELSGNTIYF	TGTGCCGGGATAAACGAGCTCTCTGGAAACACCATATATTTT
TRBD1	.	TRBV9	TRBJ1-2	CASSPDRGSYGYTF	TGTGCCAGCAGCCCGGACAGGGGGAGCTATGGCTACACCTTC
.	.	TRBV9	TRBJ1-2	CASSVGLDVSYGYTF	TGTGCCAGCAGCGTAGGTTTAGACGTTTCCTATGGCTACACCTTC
TRBD2	.	TRBV9	TRBJ2-5	CASSVAGLAGETQYF	TGTGCCAGCAGCGTAGCGGGACTAGCGGGCGAGACCCAGTACTTC
TRBD1	.	TRBV24-1	TRBJ2-2	CATSDPPGQGNTGELFF	TGTGCCACCAGTGACCCTCCGGGACAGGGGAACACCGGGGAGCTGTTTTTT
TRBD1	.	TRBV2	TRBJ1-5	CASGGGRQGSNQPQHF	TGTGCCAGCGGGGGGGGAAGACAGGGAAGCAATCAGCCCCAGCATTTT
.	.	TRBV5-1	TRBJ2-1	CASSLDSHYNEQFF	TGCGCCAGCAGTCTGGACAGCCACTACAATGAGCAGTTCTTC
.	.	TRBV6-5	TRBJ2-5	CASRRDRAETQYF	TGTGCCAGCAGACGGGACCGCGCAGAGACCCAGTACTTC
TRBD2	.	TRBV10-3	TRBJ2-1	CAISGGLAGSNEQFF	TGTGCCATCAGTGGGGGACTAGCGGGGTCCAATGAGCAGTTCTTC
.	.	TRBV6-5	TRBJ2-7	CASSWGAPGYEQYF	TGTGCCAGCAGTTGGGGGGCGCCGGGCTACGAGCAGTACTTC
.	.	TRBV11-1	TRBJ2-3	CASSLGTDTQYF	TGTGCCAGCAGCTTAGGGACAGATACGCAGTATTTT
.	.	TRBV5-1	TRBJ2-7	CASSLESAELSYEQYF	TGCGCCAGCAGCTTGGAATCGGCGGAGCTCTCCTACGAGCAGTACTTC
TRBD2	.	TRBV7-9	TRBJ2-3	CASSLGLAAGEDTQYF	TGTGCCAGCAGCTTAGGGCTAGCGGCCGGGGAAGATACGCAGTATTTT
TRBD1	once	TRBV2	TRBJ2-5	CASGTAETQYF	TGTGCCAGCGGGACAGCGGAGACCCAGTACTTC
.	.	TRBV7-2	TRBJ2-7	CASSTAARQGPYEQYF	TGTGCCAGCAGCACTGCCGCGCGCCAGGGACCCTACGAGCAGTACTTC
.	many	TRBV6-4	TRBJ2-2	CASSRANTGELFF	TGTGCCAGCAGTAGGGCGAACACCGGGGAGCTGTTTTTT
.	.	TRBV4-2	TRBJ2-1	CASSEDSGRYNEQFF	TGTGCCAGCAGCGAAGATTCGGGCCGCTACAATGAGCAGTTCTTC
.	.	TRBV27	TRBJ2-5	CASSKERTQETQYF	TGTGCCAGCAGCAAAGAGAGGACCCAAGAGACCCAGTACTTC
.	.	TRBV7-9	TRBJ1-4	CASSFQGGDGEKLFF	TGTGCCAGCAGCTTCCAGGGAGGGGATGGTGAAAAACTGTTTTTT
.	few	TRBV6-6	TRBJ1-4	CASSDTGSTEKLFF	TGTGCCAGCAGTGACACAGGGAGCACTGAAAAACTGTTTTTT
.	.	TRBV3-1/TRBV3-2	TRBJ2-7	CASSQRGANYEQYF	TGTGCCAGCAGCCAGAGGGGGGCCAACTACGAGCAGTACTTC
TRBD2	.	TRBV13	TRBJ2-5	CASSPKQTGTSGSRETQYF	TGTGCCAGCAGCCCCAAACAAACCGGGACTAGCGGGAGTAGGGAGACCCAGTACTTC
TRBD2	.	TRBV19	TRBJ2-6	CASSIEREGLRGANVLTF	TGTGCCAGTAGTATAGAAAGGGAGGGGCTGAGGGGGGCCAACGTCCTGACTTTC
.	once	TRBV6-5	TRBJ1-1	CASSYSSRSNTEAFF	TGTGCCAGCAGTTACTCGAGTCGGTCGAACACTGAAGCTTTCTTT
.	.	TRBV18	TRBJ2-3	CASSLVDRRDTQYF	TGTGCCAGCTCGTTGGTGGACCGAAGGGATACGCAGTATTTT
.	.	TRBV5-1	TRBJ1-1	CASSSRGPNTEAFF	TGCGCCAGCAGCTCTCGCGGGCCCAACACTGAAGCTTTCTTT
.	.	TRBV18	TRBJ1-1	CASSPALSFEGTEAFF	TGTGCCAGCTCACCTGCTTTGAGCTTCGAAGGCACTGAAGCTTTCTTT
.	.	TRBV7-9	TRBJ1-1	CASSLVTKNTEAFF	TGTGCCAGCAGCTTAGTTACCAAGAACACTGAAGCTTTCTTT
.	.	TRBV29-1	TRBJ2-5	CSVGGSGGFRETQYF	TGCAGCGTTGGGGGCTCGGGCGGGTTCCGCGAGACCCAGTACTTC
.	.	TRBV6-6	TRBJ1-1	CASSTGRNTEAFF	TGTGCCAGCAGCACAGGGAGGAACACTGAAGCTTTCTTT
.	.	TRBV28	TRBJ2-7	CASSFRWTTRSYEQYF	TGTGCCAGCAGTTTCCGGTGGACAACCCGCTCCTACGAGCAGTACTTC
TRBD2	.	TRBV27	TRBJ2-1	CASSLQAGGHYNEQFF	TGTGCCAGCAGTTTGCAGGCGGGGGGGCACTACAATGAGCAGTTCTTC
.	.	TRBV7-9	TRBJ2-2	CASREWGTHTGELFF	TGTGCCAGCCGCGAATGGGGGACTCACACCGGGGAGCTGTTTTTT
.	.	TRBV19	TRBJ1-5	CASSMWDANQPQHF	TGTGCCAGTAGTATGTGGGACGCCAATCAGCCCCAGCATTTT